The 18 T cell receptor beta chains reported below all come from one sample, sequenced in a study of T-cell reconstitution after alpha-beta-depleted transplantation in children. Preparing the TCRbeta library involved the use of unique molecular identifiers. Each CDR3 protein gets one entry after TCRdb re-called the PCR reads with MiXCR. The repertoire consists of about a million distinct CDR3 sequences, with roughly 29% occurring once and the leading ten covering approximately 30%. The source material was PBMCs, mostly from graft donor cells, sampled 360 days after TCRalphabeta/CD19-depleted stem cell transplant. These TCRs come from a boy less than two years old who had a stem cell transplant for SCID, so the T cells may come from the graft donor.

The chain is built from TRBV6-5 and TRBJ2-5; the D call may be TRBD1 or TRBD2 (6 bases each). Germline CDR1 is MNHEY and CDR2 is SVGAGI. This CDR3 region has 14 residues. Between the trimmed V and J ends, which lost 2 bases and 4 bases, there was a span of 11 bases. The CDR3 here is CASSYTGGRETQYF. The CDR3 DNA reads TGTGCCAGCAGTTACACCGGGGGCCGAGAGACCCAGTACTTC.

The chain has TRBV2 and TRBJ2-3; D gene ambiguous. The CDR3 extends over 11 amino acids. From germline, CDR1 is SNHLY and CDR2 FYNNEI. V was clipped by 3 bases and J by 7 bases, with 5 bases between them. CDR3 protein: CASSDRHTQYF. The CDR3 DNA sequence: TGTGCCAGCAGTGACCGGCATACGCAGTATTTT. Variable domain in full (rest from reference TRBV2 and TRBJ2-3): EPEVTQTPSHQVTQMGQEVILRCVPISNHLYFYWYRQILGQKVEFLVSFYNNEISEKSEIFDDQFSVERPDGSNFTLKIRSTKLEDSAMYFCASSDRHTQYFGPGTRLTVL.

The CDR3 sequence: CAWRLDSSTEAFF. DNA for the CDR3: TGTGCCTGGAGGCTGGACAGCTCGACTGAAGCTTTCTTT. This chain links TRBV30 with TRBJ1-1; possibly TRBD1 for D (6 bases). Trimming shortened V by 3 bases and J by 5 bases, and 13 bases separated the two germline ends. Germline CDR1 GTSNPN, CDR2 SVGIG (reference sequence). The CDR3 totals 13 residues.

This chain joins TRBV20-1 and TRBJ1-2; D possibly corresponds to TRBD1 (5 bases). There are 13 residues in the CDR3. Trimming removed 5 bases at V and 3 bases at J, with 13 bases between. Germline V gene data show CDR1 as DFQATT and CDR2 as SNEGSKA (reference sequence). Here the CDR3 DNA reads TGCAGTGCTGGCAGGGTTTATGACTATGGCTACACCTTC. Translated: CSAGRVYDYGYTF.

The chain has TRBV24-1 and TRBJ1-5, with no clear D. The germline gives CDR1 KGHDR, CDR2 SFDVKD. This CDR3 comprises 16 residues. Trimming stripped 3 bases from V and 3 bases from J, with 14 bases between. Here the CDR3 reads CATSDNDAPINQPQHF. In nucleotides, the CDR3 is TGTGCCACCAGTGATAACGACGCCCCTATCAATCAGCCCCAGCATTTT.

This clonotype was observed a few times. This chain links TRBV12-3 or TRBV12-4 with TRBJ2-1; 15 bases are shared with TRBD2. With 1 base clipped from V and 7 bases from J, the junction kept 5 bases outside the gene matches. This CDR3 is 17 amino acids long. This CDR3 is CASSLGGLAGGQNEQFF. The CDR3 DNA sequence: TGTGCCAGCAGTTTAGGTGGACTAGCGGGGGGGCAGAATGAGCAGTTCTTC.

This chain links TRBV10-3 with TRBJ2-1; 9 bases fit TRBD2. After removal of 4 bases from V and 4 bases from J, the junction contained 11 bases not matched to a gene. Germline CDR1 ENHRY, CDR2 SYGVKD. This CDR3 has 17 residues. CDR3 nucleotides: TGTGCCATCAGTGTTTCCTCCCGAAGCGGGGGGTACAATGAGCAGTTCTTC. Translation gives CAISVSSRSGGYNEQFF.

The V gene is TRBV4-1, the J gene TRBJ2-7; no reliable D call. This CDR3 comprises 15 residues. Trimming stripped 4 bases from V and 2 bases from J, with 15 bases between. Germline V gene sequence: CDR1 MGHRA, CDR2 YSYEKL. The CDR3 reads CASSPVTGSAYEQYF. In nucleotides, the CDR3 is TGCGCCAGCAGCCCCGTTACCGGCAGCGCCTACGAGCAGTACTTC.

The chain uses TRBV28 and TRBJ1-2, with D possibly TRBD1 on 5 matching bases. The CDR3 contains 11 residues. Trimming shortened V by 4 bases and J by 8 bases, and 8 bases separated the two germline ends. CDR1 and CDR2 (germline): MDHEN, SYDVKM. The chain's CDR3 is CASSYHRGYTF. The CDR3 DNA is TGTGCCAGCAGTTACCACAGGGGCTACACCTTC.

This clonotype has a handful of counts. The rearrangement links TRBV9 to TRBJ1-3; D perhaps matches TRBD1 (6 bases). Trimming left V 3 bases short and J 0 bases short, with 16 bases between. Germline CDR1 and CDR2: SGDLS and YYNGEE. The CDR3 is 17 residues long. The DNA of the CDR3 is TGTGCCAGCAGCGCCACCGCCACAGGGTTCTCTGGAAACACCATATATTTT. This codes for CASSATATGFSGNTIYF. Together with reference TRBV9 and TRBJ1-3, the CDR3 gives the full variable domain: DSGVTQTPKHLITATGQRVTLRCSPRSGDLSVYWYQQSLDQGLQFLIQYYNGEERAKGNILERFSAQQFPDLHSELNLSSLELGDSALYFCASSATATGFSGNTIYFGEGSWLTVV.

This clonotype has more than one count but fewer than ten. The V gene is TRBV20-1, the J gene TRBJ2-4; weak D call: TRBD1 (6 bases). The CDR3 covers 15 residues. Germline V gene lookup returns CDR1 DFQATT and CDR2 SNEGSKA (reference sequence). Deletions cut 6 bases from V and 0 bases from J, with 15 bases between. CDR3 nucleotides: TGCAGTGCCGATCCGGGACAAGTAGCCAAAAACATTCAGTACTTC. It is translated as CSADPGQVAKNIQYF.

The chain uses TRBV24-1 and TRBJ2-2, with D tentatively TRBD2 (5 bases). The CDR3 contains 13 residues. Per germline, CDR1 KGHDR and CDR2 SFDVKD. The V gene lost 4 bases and the J gene lost 6 bases, with 8 bases spanning the gap. This chain's CDR3 is CATSEGAAGELFF. DNA of the CDR3: TGTGCCACCAGTGAAGGAGCGGCCGGGGAGCTGTTTTTT.

This clonotype has a handful of counts. The V and J genes are TRBV28 and TRBJ1-1; perhaps TRBD1 as D (6 bases). CDR1 MDHEN and CDR2 SYDVKM come from the germline V gene. This CDR3 region has 12 residues. The V and J ends lost 2 bases and 6 bases respectively, with 7 bases between them. The CDR3 coding sequence is TGTGCCAGCAGTTTAAACAGGGCTGAAGCTTTCTTT. Translation: CASSLNRAEAFF.

This chain uses TRBV6-1 with TRBJ2-2; a weak D match, TRBD2 (6 bases). V shed 8 bases and J shed 1 base, with 11 bases lying between them. Germline V gene lookup returns CDR1 MNHNS and CDR2 SASEGT. The CDR3 length is 14 residues. CDR3 sequence (DNA): TGTGCCAGCTACGATAGCGGGAACACCGGGGAGCTGTTTTTT. This sequence encodes CASYDSGNTGELFF.

The V gene is TRBV10-1, the J gene TRBJ2-4; D perhaps matches TRBD2 (7 bases). CDR1 is WNHNN, CDR2 SYGVQD, per germline (reference sequence). The germline V and J ends were trimmed by 11 bases and 1 base, with 21 bases remaining between them. The length of the CDR3 is 16 residues. CDR3 DNA: TGCGCCCCCCGGGGGGCCTTAGACGGGGCCAAAAACATTCAGTACTTC. It is translated as CAPRGALDGAKNIQYF.

The rearrangement joins TRBV20-1 to TRBJ2-1; the D gene could be TRBD1 or TRBD2 (6 bases each). V lost 0 bases and J lost 0, with 24 bases in between. This CDR3 region has 20 residues. Germline-derived CDR1 and CDR2 are DFQATT and SNEGSKA (reference sequence). CDR3 DNA sequence: TGCAGTGCTAGAGATAGGCGGGACACACGTTCATCCTACTCCTACAATGAGCAGTTCTTC. Translating gives CSARDRRDTRSSYSYNEQFF.

This clonotype was counted a few times. The CDR3 is CASSPGTILGGEKLFF. CDR3 sequence (DNA): TGTGCCAGCAGTCCAGGGACAATCCTAGGGGGTGAAAAACTGTTTTTT. The chain has TRBV12-3 or TRBV12-4 and TRBJ1-4; D might be TRBD1 (6 bases). V was pared by 5 bases and J by 7 bases, with 20 bases between. The CDR3 covers 16 residues.

The chain couples TRBV6-2 or TRBV6-3 to TRBJ2-5; D is unclear. Germline CDR1 MNHEY, CDR2 SVGEGT. V dropped 0 bases and J dropped 3 bases, with 8 bases sitting between them. This CDR3 comprises 14 residues. In nucleotides, the CDR3 is TGTGCCAGCAGTTACTCCCCCTACAAAGAGACCCAGTACTTC. Translation: CASSYSPYKETQYF.